This TCR beta chain was sequenced in a study of T cells in Graves' hyperthyroidism and ophthalmopathy (dated by TCRdb to about 2019). General notes on the study: TCR V-J signatures able to tell the groups apart were searched for in a discovery cohort of 100 patients, of whom around 42 had Graves' ophthalmopathy and about 60 had stable Graves' hyperthyroidism. TCR Vbeta CDR3 sequencing of 140 or so peripheral blood samples (43 ophthalmopathy, about 80 hyperthyroidism and approximately 17 progressor patients) is reported in the paper. In addition, the study compared T-cell repertoires in thyroid tissue and in blood from 6 or 7 Graves' hyperthyroidism patients. After blood sampling, hyperthyroidism patients were treated with methimazole at a starting dose of 30 mg daily, and ophthalmopathy patients were treated with high-dose intravenous methylprednisolone. The roughly 94 discovery patients were randomly divided into training and test sets at a 7:3 ratio. Prospective prediction of ophthalmopathy was tested in an independent validation cohort of approximately 19 hyperthyroidism patients and around 16 patients who later progressed to ophthalmopathy.

Patients with uncontrolled infections, other autoimmune diseases, pregnancy or lactation were excluded. Diagnoses were based on clinical symptoms, serum thyroxine and TRAb, thyroid ultrasound and orbital computed tomography. Total RNA was extracted using Trizol reagent, and RNA quality was assessed on an Agilent 2100 Bioanalyzer. Amplification of TCR beta CDR3 regions was carried out from RNA transcripts. A first-round RT-PCR of the TCR CDR3 used the HTBI primer set with the Qiagen OneStep RT-PCR kit. Libraries were constructed in a second round of multiplex PCR, after which size selection and purification were carried out. Libraries were sequenced paired-end with 100 bp reads on an Illumina HiSeq2000. The paper's data handling went like this. Raw data were processed with SOAPnuke, discarding reads with adapters, uncalled bases, mean Phred below 15, or no exact constant-primer or identifier match. COPE v1.2.5 was used to merge the high-quality paired reads, and each unique nucleotide sequence was defined as a clonotype. Clonotypes were aligned to IMGT TRBV, TRBD and TRBJ reference segments using MiTCR v1.1. The analysis was restricted to V-J combinations with a frequency above 0.0001, which together covered just over 99% of the repertoires. A TCS score was defined as the ratio of F50 (clonal expansion) to E x V (chaos), with BLOSUM62-based TCRdist applied between CDR3 peptides within each V-J. Welch's t-statistics and random forest reduced fewer than 600 V-J features to roughly 13, which were used in a naive Bayes classifier (R e1071). Thyroid-blood repertoire similarity was quantified with the Morisita-Horn index. The public reads were reanalyzed by TCRdb: fastp trimming at Q25, MiXCR alignment, in-frame beta chains only. Each record represents a unique CDR3 protein, reported with the most common genes and DNA among its rows. The V and J calls were determined by TCRdb, not by the authors. Recorded for this sample are 480,000 or so distinct CDR3 sequences; over 45% of them occurred a single time. The ten top clones hold about 43% of the sample.

On this clonotype itself: Its antigen remains unidentified. No qualities accompany the bases; no much larger clone lies one base away.

CDR1 is given as SNHLY and CDR2 as FYNNEI, both from the germline V gene. The CDR3, cysteine through phenylalanine, is 14 amino acids long. The sequence is cut down to CDR3 DNA, 42 bases in frame from base 1. Relative to germline, V is missing 7 bases and J is missing 4 bases, with 4 bases of the junction outside any gene match. The full study reports these points: Most expanded thyroid clonotypes (frequency above 0.001) were also found in blood, which suggests that blood repertoires may mirror thyroid immune responses. In validation, progression to ophthalmopathy was predicted by the model with more than 65% sensitivity and 72.22% specificity, a median of 6.5 months before onset. Ophthalmopathy was separated from stable hyperthyroidism by a 13 V-J signature model, with 85% to 90% sensitivity and about 81% specificity obtained in cross-validation and 80%/75% obtained in testing. No statistical method was used to set the sample size in advance, and investigators knew the group allocation.

The source material was peripheral blood or thyroid tissue (not recorded which). The V gene is TRBV2 and the J gene is TRBJ1-4, with 9 bases in between that match TRBD1. The sequence was collected from an adult woman with Graves' disease, either hyperthyroidism or ophthalmopathy (not recorded which). The DNA sequence reads TGTGCCAGCACTACGGACAGGGGTAATGAAAAACTGTTTTTT. Protein translation: CASTTDRGNEKLFF. Joined to the reference TRBV2 and TRBJ1-4 proteins, this CDR3 gives the full variable domain: EPEVTQTPSHQVTQMGQEVILRCVPISNHLYFYWYRQILGQKVEFLVSFYNNEISEKSEIFDDQFSVERPDGSNFTLKIRSTKLEDSAMYFCASTTDRGNEKLFFGSGTQLSVL.